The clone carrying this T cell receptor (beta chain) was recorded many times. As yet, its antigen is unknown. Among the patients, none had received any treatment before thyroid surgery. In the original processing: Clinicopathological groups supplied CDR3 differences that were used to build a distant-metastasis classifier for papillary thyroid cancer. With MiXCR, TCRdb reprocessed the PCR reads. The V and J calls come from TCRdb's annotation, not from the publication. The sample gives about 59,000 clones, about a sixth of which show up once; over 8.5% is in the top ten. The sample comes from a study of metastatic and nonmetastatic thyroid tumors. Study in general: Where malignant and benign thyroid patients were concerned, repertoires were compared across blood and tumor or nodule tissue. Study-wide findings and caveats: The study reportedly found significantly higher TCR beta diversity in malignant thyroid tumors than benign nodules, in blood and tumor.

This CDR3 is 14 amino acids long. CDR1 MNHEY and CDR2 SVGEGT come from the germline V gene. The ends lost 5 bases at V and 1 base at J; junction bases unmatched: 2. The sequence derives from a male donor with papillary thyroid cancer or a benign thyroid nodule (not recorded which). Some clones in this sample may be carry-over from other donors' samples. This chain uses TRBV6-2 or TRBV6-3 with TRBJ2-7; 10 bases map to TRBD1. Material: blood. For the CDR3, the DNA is TGTGCCAGCAGTAAGGACAGGGGGTCCTACGAGCAGTACGTC. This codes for CASSKDRGSYEQYV.